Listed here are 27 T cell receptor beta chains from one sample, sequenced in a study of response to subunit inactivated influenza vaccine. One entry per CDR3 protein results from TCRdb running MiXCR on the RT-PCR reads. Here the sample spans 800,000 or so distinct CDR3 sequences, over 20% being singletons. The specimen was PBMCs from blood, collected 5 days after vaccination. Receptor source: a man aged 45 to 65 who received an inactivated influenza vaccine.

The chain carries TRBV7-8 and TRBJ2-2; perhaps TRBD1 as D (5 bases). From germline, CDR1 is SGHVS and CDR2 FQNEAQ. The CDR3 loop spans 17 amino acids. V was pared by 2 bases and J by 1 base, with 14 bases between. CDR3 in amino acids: CASSLSLGALNTGELFF. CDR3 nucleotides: TGTGCCAGCAGCTTATCATTAGGGGCCCTGAACACCGGGGAGCTGTTTTTT.

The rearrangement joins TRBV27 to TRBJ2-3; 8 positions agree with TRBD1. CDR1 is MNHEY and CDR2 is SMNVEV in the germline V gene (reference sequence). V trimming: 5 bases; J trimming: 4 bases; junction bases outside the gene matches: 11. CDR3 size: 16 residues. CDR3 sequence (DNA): TGTGCCAGCAGTGCCCAAGGGACAGGCCTGGCAGATACGCAGTATTTT. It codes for CASSAQGTGLADTQYF.

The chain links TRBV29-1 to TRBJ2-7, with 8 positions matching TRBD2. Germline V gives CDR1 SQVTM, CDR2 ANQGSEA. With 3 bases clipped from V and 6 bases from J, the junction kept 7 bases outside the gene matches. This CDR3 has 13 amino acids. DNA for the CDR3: TGCAGCGTTGACGGAGCGGGAGTCGGCGAGCAGTACTTC. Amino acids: CSVDGAGVGEQYF.

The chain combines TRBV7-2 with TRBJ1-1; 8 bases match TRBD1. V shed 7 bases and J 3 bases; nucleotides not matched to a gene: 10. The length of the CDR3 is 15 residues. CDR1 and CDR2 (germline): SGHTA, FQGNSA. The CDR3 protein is CASTKDRVGDTEAFF. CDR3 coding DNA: TGTGCCAGCACCAAGGACAGGGTTGGTGACACTGAAGCTTTCTTT.

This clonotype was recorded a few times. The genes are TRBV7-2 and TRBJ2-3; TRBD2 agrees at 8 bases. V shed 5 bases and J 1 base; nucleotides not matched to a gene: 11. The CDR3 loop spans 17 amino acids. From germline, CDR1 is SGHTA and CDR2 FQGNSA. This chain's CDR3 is CASSPTRRRGGTDTQYF. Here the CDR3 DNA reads TGTGCCAGCAGCCCTACCCGGAGGCGGGGGGGCACAGATACGCAGTATTTT.

In DNA, the CDR3 is TGTGCCGCCCGAAGACCCGGAACCGGGACCAAGAACACCGGGGAGCTGTTTTTT. This codes for CAARRPGTGTKNTGELFF. The genes are TRBV6-2 or TRBV6-3 and TRBJ2-2, with D perhaps TRBD1 or TRBD2 (5 bases each). The V and J ends lost 11 bases and 1 base respectively, with 26 bases between them. The germline gives CDR1 MNHEY, CDR2 SVGEGT. The CDR3 has 18 amino acids.

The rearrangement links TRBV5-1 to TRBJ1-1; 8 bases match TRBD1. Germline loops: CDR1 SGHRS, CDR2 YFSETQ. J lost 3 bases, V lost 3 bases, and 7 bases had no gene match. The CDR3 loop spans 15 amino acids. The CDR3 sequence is CASSYNRGGDTEAFF. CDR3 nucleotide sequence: TGCGCCAGCAGCTACAACAGGGGGGGGGACACTGAAGCTTTCTTT.

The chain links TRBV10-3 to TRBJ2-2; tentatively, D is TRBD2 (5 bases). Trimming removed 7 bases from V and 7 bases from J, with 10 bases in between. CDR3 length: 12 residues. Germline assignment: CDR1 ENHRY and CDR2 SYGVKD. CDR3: CAIKRGSGELFF. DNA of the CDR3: TGTGCCATCAAACGGGGTAGCGGGGAGCTGTTTTTT.

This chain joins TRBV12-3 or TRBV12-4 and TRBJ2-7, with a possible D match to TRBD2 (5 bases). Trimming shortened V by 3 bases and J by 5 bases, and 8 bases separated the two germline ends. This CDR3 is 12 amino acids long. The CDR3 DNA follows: TGTGCCAGCAGTTTCGGACTGCACGAGCAGTACTTC. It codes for CASSFGLHEQYF.

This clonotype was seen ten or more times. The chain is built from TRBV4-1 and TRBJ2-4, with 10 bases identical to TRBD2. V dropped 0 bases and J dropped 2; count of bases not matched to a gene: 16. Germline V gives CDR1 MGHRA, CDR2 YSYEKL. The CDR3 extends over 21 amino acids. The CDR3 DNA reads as TGCGCCAGCAGCCAAGACCTTCTTACTAGCGGGGCCTCCCTGTCCAAAAACATTCAGTACTTC. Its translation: CASSQDLLTSGASLSKNIQYF.

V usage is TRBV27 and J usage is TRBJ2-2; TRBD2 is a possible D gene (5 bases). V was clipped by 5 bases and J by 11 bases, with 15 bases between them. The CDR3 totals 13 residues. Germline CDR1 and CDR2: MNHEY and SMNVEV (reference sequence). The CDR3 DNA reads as TGTGCCAGCAGTCCCCGTAAAGGGAGAGAGCTGTTTTTT. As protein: CASSPRKGRELFF.

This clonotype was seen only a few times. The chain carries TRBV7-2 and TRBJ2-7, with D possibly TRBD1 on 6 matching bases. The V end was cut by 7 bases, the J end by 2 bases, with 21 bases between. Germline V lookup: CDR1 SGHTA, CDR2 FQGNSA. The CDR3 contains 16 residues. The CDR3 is CASTPNPGSGAYEQYF. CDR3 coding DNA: TGTGCCAGCACCCCCAACCCCGGTTCAGGGGCCTACGAGCAGTACTTC.

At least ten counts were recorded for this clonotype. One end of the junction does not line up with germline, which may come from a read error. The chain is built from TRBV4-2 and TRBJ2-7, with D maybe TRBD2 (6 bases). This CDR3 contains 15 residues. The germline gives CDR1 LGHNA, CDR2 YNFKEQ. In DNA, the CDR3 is TGCGCCAGCAGCCAAGAGCGGGTTAGCTCCTACGAGCAGTACTTC. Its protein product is CASSQERVSSYEQYF.

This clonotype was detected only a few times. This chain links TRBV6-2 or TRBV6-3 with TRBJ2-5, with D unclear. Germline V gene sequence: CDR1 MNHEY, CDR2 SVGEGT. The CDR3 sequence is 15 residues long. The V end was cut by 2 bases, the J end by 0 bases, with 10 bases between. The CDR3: CASSYDPGYQETQYF. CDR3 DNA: TGTGCCAGCAGTTACGACCCGGGCTACCAAGAGACCCAGTACTTC.

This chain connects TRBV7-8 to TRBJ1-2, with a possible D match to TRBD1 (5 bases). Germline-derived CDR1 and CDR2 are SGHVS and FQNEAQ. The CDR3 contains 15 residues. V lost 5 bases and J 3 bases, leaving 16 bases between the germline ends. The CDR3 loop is CASSQLSGRDYGYTF. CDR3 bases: TGTGCCAGCAGCCAGTTGTCAGGGCGCGACTATGGCTACACCTTC.

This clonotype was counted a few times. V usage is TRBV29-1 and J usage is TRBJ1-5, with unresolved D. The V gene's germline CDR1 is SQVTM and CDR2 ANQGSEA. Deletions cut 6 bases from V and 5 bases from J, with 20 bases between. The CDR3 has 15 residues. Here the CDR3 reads CSVGLNGVSYQPQHF. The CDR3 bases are TGCAGCGTAGGCCTCAACGGGGTGAGCTATCAGCCCCAGCATTTT.

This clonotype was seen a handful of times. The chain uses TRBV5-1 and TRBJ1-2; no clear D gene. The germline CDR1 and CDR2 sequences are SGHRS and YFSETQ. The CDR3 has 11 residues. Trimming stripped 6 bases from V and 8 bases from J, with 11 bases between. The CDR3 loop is CASNGVDGYTF. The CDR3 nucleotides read TGCGCCAGCAATGGGGTTGACGGCTACACCTTC.

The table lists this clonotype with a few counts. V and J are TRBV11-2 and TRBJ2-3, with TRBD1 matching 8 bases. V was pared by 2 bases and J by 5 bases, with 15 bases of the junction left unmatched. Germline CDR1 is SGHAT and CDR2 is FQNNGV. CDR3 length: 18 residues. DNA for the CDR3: TGTGCCAGCAGCTTAACTCCGGCGGACAGGGCTCTGGGAGATACGCAGTATTTT. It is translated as CASSLTPADRALGDTQYF.

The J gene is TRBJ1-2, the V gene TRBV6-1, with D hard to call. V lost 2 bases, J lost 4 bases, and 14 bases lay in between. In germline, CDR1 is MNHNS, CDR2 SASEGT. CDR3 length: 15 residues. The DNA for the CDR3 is TGTGCCAGCAGTGAACGCGGCGAGGGCATCTATGGCTACACCTTC. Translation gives CASSERGEGIYGYTF.

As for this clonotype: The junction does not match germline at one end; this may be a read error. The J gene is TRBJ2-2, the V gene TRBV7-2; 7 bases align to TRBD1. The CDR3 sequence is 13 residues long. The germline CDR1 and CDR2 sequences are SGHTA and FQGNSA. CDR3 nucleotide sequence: TGTGCCAGCACCTTAGACAGGGCCGGGGAGCTGTTTTTT. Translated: CASTLDRAGELFF.

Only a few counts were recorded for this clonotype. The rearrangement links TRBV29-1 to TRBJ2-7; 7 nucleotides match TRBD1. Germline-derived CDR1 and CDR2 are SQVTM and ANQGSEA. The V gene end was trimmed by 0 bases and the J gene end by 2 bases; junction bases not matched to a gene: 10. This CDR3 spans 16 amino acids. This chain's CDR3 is CSVEDRGEGGTYEQYF. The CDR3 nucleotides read TGCAGCGTTGAAGATCGGGGTGAAGGGGGCACCTACGAGCAGTACTTC.

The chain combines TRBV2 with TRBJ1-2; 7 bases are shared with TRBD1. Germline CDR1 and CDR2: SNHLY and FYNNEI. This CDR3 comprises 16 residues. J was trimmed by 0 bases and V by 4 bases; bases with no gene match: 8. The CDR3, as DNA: TGTGCCAGCAGTGGGCCCCCGGGACAGACTAACTATGGCTACACCTTC. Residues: CASSGPPGQTNYGYTF. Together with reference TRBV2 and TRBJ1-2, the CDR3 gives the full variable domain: EPEVTQTPSHQVTQMGQEVILRCVPISNHLYFYWYRQILGQKVEFLVSFYNNEISEKSEIFDDQFSVERPDGSNFTLKIRSTKLEDSAMYFCASSGPPGQTNYGYTFGSGTRLTVV.

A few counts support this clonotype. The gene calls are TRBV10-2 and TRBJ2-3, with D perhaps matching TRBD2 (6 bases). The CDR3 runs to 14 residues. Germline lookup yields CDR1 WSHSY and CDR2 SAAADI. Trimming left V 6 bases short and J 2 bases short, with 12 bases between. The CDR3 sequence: CASRLATLTDTQYF. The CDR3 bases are TGCGCCAGCAGGCTAGCGACCCTCACAGATACGCAGTATTTT.

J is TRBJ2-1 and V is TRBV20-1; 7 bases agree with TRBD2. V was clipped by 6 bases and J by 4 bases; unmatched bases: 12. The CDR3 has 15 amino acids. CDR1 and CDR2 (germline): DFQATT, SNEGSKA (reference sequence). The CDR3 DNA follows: TGCAGTGCCAAAGGGCCGGGACTACCGTACAATGAGCAGTTCTTC. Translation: CSAKGPGLPYNEQFF.

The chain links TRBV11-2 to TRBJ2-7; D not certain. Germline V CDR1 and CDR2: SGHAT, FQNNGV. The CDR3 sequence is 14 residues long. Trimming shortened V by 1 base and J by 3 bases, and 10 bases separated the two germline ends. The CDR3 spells CASSLGLKNYEQYF. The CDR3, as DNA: TGTGCCAGCAGCTTAGGCCTCAAGAACTACGAGCAGTACTTC.

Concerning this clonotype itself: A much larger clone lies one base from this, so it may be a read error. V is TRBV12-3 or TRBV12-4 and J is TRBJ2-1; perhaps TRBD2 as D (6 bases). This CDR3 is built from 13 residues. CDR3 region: CASMGGPYNKQFF. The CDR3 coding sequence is TGTGCCAGCATGGGGGGTCCCTACAATAAGCAGTTCTTC.

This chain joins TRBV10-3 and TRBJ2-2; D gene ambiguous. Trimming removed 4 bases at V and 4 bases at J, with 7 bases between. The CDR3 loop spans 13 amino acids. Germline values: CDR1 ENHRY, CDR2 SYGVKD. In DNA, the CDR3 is TGTGCCATCAGTGTAGGGCGCACCGGGGAGCTGTTTTTT. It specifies CAISVGRTGELFF.